The next 16 T cell receptor beta chains were all read from a single sample in a study of vaccination and CD4 T cells after COVID-19. Sample treatment: roughly nine-day PBMC culture with coronavirus spike peptide pools or control peptides (ViraFEST assay). The Oncomine TCR Beta short-read assay was applied to DNA of cultured CD4+ T cells. From the PCR reads, TCRdb called clonotypes with MiXCR, one entry per CDR3 protein. The sample lists 9,500 to 11,000 distinct CDR3 sequences, roughly 77% seen once, with over 9.5% in the top ten. Their target antigens are unknown. The sequenced sample was CD4+ T cells from blood, cultured in vitro. The receptor set was obtained from a human donor who had recovered from COVID-19.

The chain's CDR3 is CASSRPSGSISEQYF. As DNA, the CDR3 is TGTGCCAGCAGCAGACCTAGCGGGAGTATCTCCGAGCAGTACTTC. This chain uses TRBV6-1 with TRBJ2-7, with TRBD2 matching 10 bases. The CDR3 sequence is 15 residues long. Germline V gene sequence: CDR1 MNHNS, CDR2 SASEGT. Losses at the gene ends were 6 bases for V and 6 bases for J; bases not matched to a gene: 11.

The chain employs TRBV28 and TRBJ1-5, with D possibly being TRBD1 (6 bases). The CDR3 contains 12 residues. Germline CDR1 is MDHEN and CDR2 is SYDVKM. Trimming took off 5 bases at V and 5 bases at J, with 7 bases between the two ends. The CDR3 is CASSRQDQPQHF. The CDR3, as DNA: TGTGCCAGCAGTCGACAGGATCAGCCCCAGCATTTT.

CDR3 amino acids: CASSAPGMEPQHF. The DNA for the CDR3 is TGTGCCAGCAGCGCGCCCGGCATGGAGCCCCAGCATTTT. V and J are TRBV7-9 and TRBJ1-5; D gene unclear. The CDR3 has 13 residues. The germline V gene encodes CDR1 SEHNR and CDR2 FQNEAQ (reference sequence). V was pared by 5 bases and J by 8 bases, with 13 bases between.

This chain links TRBV20-1 with TRBJ1-6, with 8 bases aligning to TRBD1. The CDR3 is made up of 16 amino acids. Losses at the gene ends were 4 bases for V and 6 bases for J; bases not matched to a gene: 11. Per the germline V gene, CDR1 is DFQATT and CDR2 is SNEGSKA (reference sequence). CDR3: CSATRTGTIINSPLHF. The CDR3 nucleotides read TGCAGTGCTACTAGGACAGGGACCATAATTAATTCACCCCTCCACTTT.

J is TRBJ1-5 and V is TRBV6-1, with D hard to call. The V gene lost 2 bases and the J gene lost 0 bases, with 5 bases spanning the gap. Germline assignment: CDR1 MNHNS and CDR2 SASEGT. The CDR3 spans 14 residues. This CDR3 is CASSEQYSNQPQHF. CDR3 coding DNA: TGTGCCAGCAGTGAACAGTATAGCAATCAGCCCCAGCATTTT.

The chain carries TRBV20-1 and TRBJ2-7; 10 nucleotides line up with TRBD2. J lost 0 bases, V lost 5 bases, and 4 bases had no gene match. Germline V CDR1 and CDR2: DFQATT, SNEGSKA (reference sequence). The CDR3 is 14 residues long. The CDR3 nucleotides are TGCAGTGCTGATAGCGGGAGGCCCTCCTACGAGCAGTACTTC. It codes for CSADSGRPSYEQYF.

In this sample, this clonotype turned up a few times. The chain recombines TRBV7-3 with TRBJ1-5, with 7 bases lining up with TRBD1. Per germline, CDR1 SGHTA and CDR2 FQGTGA. The junction had 1 base not matched to a gene; V was cut back by 2 bases and J by 6 bases. The CDR3 runs 13 residues. In DNA form, the CDR3 reads TGTGCCAGCAGCTTACAGGGGGGTCAGCCCCAGCATTTT. Protein: CASSLQGGQPQHF.

A single count supports this clonotype. The chain carries TRBV20-1 and TRBJ2-2; D remains unclear. The CDR3 length is 14 residues. The V end lost 3 bases, the J end lost 7 bases, and 15 bases lay between the germline ends. Per the germline V gene, CDR1 is DFQATT and CDR2 is SNEGSKA (reference sequence). Here the CDR3 DNA reads TGCAGTGCTAGGTTAGCCCCGGTGGGCGGGGAGCTGTTTTTT. Its translation: CSARLAPVGGELFF.

The chain recombines TRBV28 with TRBJ1-6; the match to TRBD1 covers 10 bases. The V gene end was trimmed by 6 bases and the J gene end by 9 bases; junction bases not matched to a gene: 5. Germline-derived CDR1 and CDR2 are MDHEN and SYDVKM. The CDR3 runs 14 residues. The CDR3 nucleotides read TGTGCCAGCAGACTCCGGACAGGGGGTTCACCCCTCCACTTT. Translation gives CASRLRTGGSPLHF.

V gene TRBV20-1 combines with J gene TRBJ1-5; D might be TRBD1 (5 bases). The CDR3 consists of 16 residues. Germline values: CDR1 DFQATT, CDR2 SNEGSKA (reference sequence). The V end was cut by 6 bases, the J end by 0 bases, with 18 bases between. The DNA for the CDR3 is TGCAGTGCCCCACAACTTGACAGAAATAGCAATCAGCCCCAGCATTTT. Protein: CSAPQLDRNSNQPQHF.

This sequence joins TRBV20-1 and TRBJ1-1; D remains unclear. The CDR3 is made up of 10 amino acids. Germline V gives CDR1 DFQATT, CDR2 SNEGSKA (reference sequence). CDR3 sequence reads: CSSRHTEAFF. CDR3 bases: TGCAGCAGTCGGCACACTGAAGCTTTCTTT.

The V call is TRBV19, the J call TRBJ2-7, with unresolved D. The CDR3 is 15 amino acids. V was trimmed by 5 bases and J by 3 bases, leaving 17 bases between them. CDR1 and CDR2 (germline): LNHDA, SQIVND (reference sequence). The CDR3 loop is CASSPKGLTGYEQYF. The DNA for the CDR3 is TGTGCCAGTAGTCCAAAGGGCCTCACCGGCTACGAGCAGTACTTC.

The CDR3 DNA reads as TGCAGTGCTAGAGATCACCATTCCGGGGAGCTGTTTTTT. Encoded protein: CSARDHHSGELFF. The chain uses TRBV20-1 and TRBJ2-2; D call uncertain. The CDR3 is 13 residues long. The V end was cut by 0 bases, the J end by 6 bases, with 8 bases between. Germline V CDR1 and CDR2: DFQATT, SNEGSKA (reference sequence).

The V and J genes are TRBV6-2 or TRBV6-3 and TRBJ1-1; D gene ambiguous. V gave up 5 bases and J gave up 1 base, with 20 bases separating them. The CDR3 covers 17 residues. The germline CDR1 and CDR2 sequences are MNHEY and SVGEGT. The CDR3 loop reads CASSKGSFLRSNTEAFF. The CDR3 bases are TGTGCCAGCAGTAAAGGGTCCTTCCTTCGATCGAACACTGAAGCTTTCTTT.

This clonotype was seen just once. The chain uses TRBV6-1 and TRBJ2-5, with 7 bases matching TRBD2. CDR1 is MNHNS and CDR2 is SASEGT in the germline V gene. J was trimmed by 3 bases and V by 2 bases; bases with no gene match: 3. This CDR3 region has 14 residues. CDR3 region: CASSERGREETQYF. The CDR3 nucleotides read TGTGCCAGCAGTGAACGGGGGAGGGAAGAGACCCAGTACTTC.

This clonotype has only one observation. The rearrangement links TRBV7-9 to TRBJ2-5, with D tentatively TRBD2 (5 bases). Trimming removed 1 base at V and 5 bases at J, with 11 bases between. Germline CDR1 reads SEHNR; CDR2 reads FQNEAQ (reference sequence). The CDR3 has 14 amino acids. The CDR3 protein is CASSLGFPGETQYF. DNA of the CDR3: TGTGCCAGCAGCTTAGGATTCCCGGGGGAGACCCAGTACTTC. Full variable domain (outside the CDR3, taken from reference TRBV7-9 and TRBJ2-5): DTGVSQNPRHKITKRGQNVTFRCDPISEHNRLYWYRQTLGQGPEFLTYFQNEAQLEKSRLLSDRFSAERPKGSFSTLEIQRTEQGDSAMYLCASSLGFPGETQYFGPGTRLLVL.